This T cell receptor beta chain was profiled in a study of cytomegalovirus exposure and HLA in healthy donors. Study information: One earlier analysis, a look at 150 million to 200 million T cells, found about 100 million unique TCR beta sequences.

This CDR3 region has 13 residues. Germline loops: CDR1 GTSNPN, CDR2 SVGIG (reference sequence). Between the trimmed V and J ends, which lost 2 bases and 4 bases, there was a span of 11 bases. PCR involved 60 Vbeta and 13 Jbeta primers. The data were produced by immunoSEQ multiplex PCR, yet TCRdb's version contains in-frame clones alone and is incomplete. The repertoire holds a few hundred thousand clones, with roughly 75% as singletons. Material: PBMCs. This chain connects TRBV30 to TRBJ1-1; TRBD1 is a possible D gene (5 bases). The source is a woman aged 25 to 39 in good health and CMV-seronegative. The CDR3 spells CAWSPDRFTEAFF. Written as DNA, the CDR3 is TGTGCCTGGAGTCCAGACAGATTCACTGAAGCTTTCTTT.